The next 16 T cell receptor beta chains were all read from a single sample in a study of early T cells in non-severe SARS-CoV-2 infection. One entry per CDR3 protein results from TCRdb running MiXCR on the 5' RACE reads. The table includes 37,000 or so distinct CDR3 sequences, 4.7% detected once. Sequencing used whole blood. The source of these receptors is an adult who was a healthcare worker with PCR-confirmed SARS-CoV-2 infection or an uninfected control (not recorded which).

This clonotype was picked up many times. This rearrangement joins TRBV7-9 to TRBJ1-2; 8 nucleotides agree with TRBD1. J lost 4 bases, V lost 5 bases, and 6 bases had no gene match. The CDR3 is 14 residues long. Germline-derived CDR1 and CDR2 are SEHNR and FQNEAQ (reference sequence). This chain's CDR3 is CASSQTGGSYGYTF. CDR3 nucleotides: TGTGCCAGCAGCCAAACAGGGGGGAGCTATGGCTACACCTTC.

This clonotype has a handful of counts. V gene TRBV5-4 combines with J gene TRBJ2-7; 8 positions agree with TRBD1. The trim removed 2 bases at V and 5 bases at J, leaving 3 bases unmatched. CDR1 and CDR2 from the germline V gene are SGHNT and YYREEE (reference sequence). This CDR3 comprises 13 residues. The CDR3 DNA sequence: TGTGCCAGCAGCTTCCAGGGGGCCAACGAGCAGTACTTC. It codes for CASSFQGANEQYF.

This chain uses TRBV18 with TRBJ1-1; 11 nucleotides line up with TRBD1. The CDR3 contains 16 residues. V trimming: 3 bases; J trimming: 4 bases; junction bases outside the gene matches: 7. Germline V gene lookup returns CDR1 KGHSH and CDR2 LQKENI. CDR3 DNA: TGTGCCAGCTCACCCGGGGACAGGGGGTATGTCACTGAAGCTTTCTTT. Protein product: CASSPGDRGYVTEAFF.

This clonotype was observed many times. The V gene is TRBV20-1, the J gene TRBJ2-1; 7 bases fit TRBD2. The junction had 4 bases not matched to a gene; V was cut back by 2 bases and J by 0 bases. Germline loops: CDR1 DFQATT, CDR2 SNEGSKA (reference sequence). This CDR3 is 15 amino acids long. The CDR3 loop is CSARTLAGSYNEQFF. Written as DNA, the CDR3 is TGCAGTGCTAGAACTTTAGCGGGCTCCTACAATGAGCAGTTCTTC.

This clonotype has at least ten counts. The rearrangement joins TRBV30 to TRBJ1-1, with no clear D. The V and J ends lost 8 bases and 2 bases respectively, with 9 bases between them. The CDR3 is made up of 11 amino acids. CDR1 is GTSNPN, CDR2 SVGIG, per germline (reference sequence). In nucleotides, the CDR3 is TGTGCCGGGTGGAAAAACACTGAAGCTTTCTTT. Protein: CAGWKNTEAFF.

Many counts were recorded for this clonotype. The V call is TRBV18, the J call TRBJ1-5, with 7 nucleotides matching TRBD1. In germline, CDR1 is KGHSH, CDR2 LQKENI. Unmatched junction bases numbered 7, after V lost 6 bases and J lost 5 bases. The CDR3 has 14 amino acids. CDR3: CASSQHRGDQPQHF. The CDR3 region has the DNA TGTGCCAGCTCGCAACACAGGGGTGATCAGCCCCAGCATTTT.

This clonotype occurred many times. The chain combines TRBV15 with TRBJ2-1, with 7 bases fitting TRBD1. V lost 1 base, J lost 0 bases, and 12 bases stayed unmatched. The CDR3 loop spans 19 amino acids. Germline CDR1 reads LNHNV; CDR2 reads YYDKDF (reference sequence). As DNA, the CDR3 is TGTGCCACCAGCAGAGGAGGGGACAGATTTCGTCACTCCTACAATGAGCAGTTCTTC. It is translated as CATSRGGDRFRHSYNEQFF.

This clonotype was seen repeatedly, ten times or more. V and J are TRBV7-6 and TRBJ2-6; tentative D call: TRBD1 (5 bases). Trimming pared 2 bases from V and 0 bases from J, leaving 17 bases between. Looked up from germline, CDR1 is SGHVS and CDR2 is FNYEAQ. The CDR3 covers 19 residues. The chain's CDR3 is CASSLRSWQGSSGANVLTF. The CDR3 DNA sequence: TGTGCCAGCAGCTTAAGATCGTGGCAGGGTAGCTCTGGGGCCAACGTCCTGACTTTC.

In this sample, this clonotype turned up many times. The chain links TRBV20-1 to TRBJ2-3; 13 nucleotides match TRBD2. This CDR3 is built from 14 residues. V was clipped by 3 bases and J by 6 bases; unmatched bases: 3. Germline loops: CDR1 DFQATT, CDR2 SNEGSKA (reference sequence). The chain's CDR3 is CSASRGLAGDTQYF. The DNA of the CDR3 is TGCAGTGCTAGCCGGGGACTAGCGGGGGATACGCAGTATTTT.

This clonotype was seen repeatedly, ten times or more. V gene TRBV7-2 combines with J gene TRBJ2-2; 7 positions agree with TRBD2. V lost 4 bases and J lost 4; bases outside the gene matches: 0. CDR3 length: 13 residues. Germline assignment: CDR1 SGHTA and CDR2 FQGNSA. CDR3 DNA sequence: TGTGCCAGCAGCTGGACTAGCACCGGGGAGCTGTTTTTT. Translating gives CASSWTSTGELFF.

In this sample, this clonotype turned up a few times. The rearrangement uses TRBV19 and TRBJ2-3, with 8 bases matching TRBD1. The CDR3 loop spans 14 amino acids. V was clipped by 10 bases and J by 3 bases; unmatched bases: 9. CDR1 is LNHDA and CDR2 is SQIVND in the germline V gene (reference sequence). CDR3 nucleotides: TGTGCCACCTCCCAGGGGGCTGAAACAGATACGCAGTATTTT. Its protein is CATSQGAETDTQYF.

In this sample, this clonotype turned up a few times. The CDR3 spells CASSPRDWNDQPQHF. As DNA, the CDR3 is TGCGCCAGCAGCCCCCGGGACTGGAACGATCAGCCCCAGCATTTT. This chain connects TRBV4-1 to TRBJ1-5; possible D gene TRBD1, 5 bases. The CDR3 is made up of 15 amino acids. CDR1 is MGHRA, CDR2 YSYEKL, per germline. Trimming left V 4 bases short and J 5 bases short, with 15 bases between.

This clonotype occurred a few times. This chain connects TRBV20-1 to TRBJ2-7, with TRBD1 identical over 9 bases. The CDR3 extends over 14 amino acids. Per the germline V gene, CDR1 is DFQATT and CDR2 is SNEGSKA (reference sequence). The trim removed 8 bases at V and 8 bases at J, leaving 16 bases unmatched. CDR3 residues: CSKISPGQGIKQYF. The CDR3 nucleotides are TGCAGTAAAATCTCACCGGGACAGGGTATCAAGCAGTACTTC.

This sequence joins TRBV7-9 and TRBJ2-5, with TRBD2 matching over 9 bases. The germline CDR1 and CDR2 sequences are SEHNR and FQNEAQ (reference sequence). Unmatched junction bases numbered 11, after V lost 4 bases and J lost 2 bases. CDR3 length equals 17 residues. The CDR3 here is CASSSPDHSGRQETQYF. DNA for the CDR3: TGTGCCAGCAGCTCACCAGACCATAGCGGGAGACAAGAGACCCAGTACTTC.

This clonotype was recorded many times. The chain recombines TRBV7-2 with TRBJ2-5; D remains ambiguous. V was shortened by 5 bases and J by 2 bases, with 9 bases between the two germline ends. Germline CDR1 SGHTA, CDR2 FQGNSA. This CDR3 comprises 13 residues. CDR3 sequence: CASSLVQQETQYF. The CDR3 coding sequence is TGTGCCAGCAGCCTCGTCCAACAAGAGACCCAGTACTTC.

This clonotype was counted at least ten times. The chain joins TRBV20-1 to TRBJ2-2; TRBD2 aligns across 9 bases. The CDR3 contains 13 residues. V shed 5 bases and J 6 bases; nucleotides not matched to a gene: 4. CDR1 DFQATT and CDR2 SNEGSKA come from the germline V gene (reference sequence). The CDR3 loop reads CSAARLAAGELFF. The DNA of the CDR3 is TGCAGTGCTGCCCGACTAGCGGCCGGGGAGCTGTTTTTT.